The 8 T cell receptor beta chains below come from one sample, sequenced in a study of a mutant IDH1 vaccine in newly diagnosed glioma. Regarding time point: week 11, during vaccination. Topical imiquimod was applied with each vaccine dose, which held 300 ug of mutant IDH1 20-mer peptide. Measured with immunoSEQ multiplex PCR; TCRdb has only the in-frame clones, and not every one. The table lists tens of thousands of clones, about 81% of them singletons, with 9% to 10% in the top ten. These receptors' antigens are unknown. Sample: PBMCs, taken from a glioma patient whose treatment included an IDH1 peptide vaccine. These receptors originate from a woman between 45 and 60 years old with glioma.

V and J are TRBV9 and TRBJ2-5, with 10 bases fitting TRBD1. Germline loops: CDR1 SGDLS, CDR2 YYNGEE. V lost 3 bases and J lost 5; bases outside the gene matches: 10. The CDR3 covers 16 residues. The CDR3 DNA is TGTGCCAGCAGCGCCTCTGGGACAGGGGCTTGGGAGACCCAGTACTTC. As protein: CASSASGTGAWETQYF. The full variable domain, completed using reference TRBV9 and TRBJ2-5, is DSGVTQTPKHLITATGQRVTLRCSPRSGDLSVYWYQQSLDQGLQFLIQYYNGEERAKGNILERFSAQQFPDLHSELNLSSLELGDSALYFCASSASGTGAWETQYFGPGTRLLVL.

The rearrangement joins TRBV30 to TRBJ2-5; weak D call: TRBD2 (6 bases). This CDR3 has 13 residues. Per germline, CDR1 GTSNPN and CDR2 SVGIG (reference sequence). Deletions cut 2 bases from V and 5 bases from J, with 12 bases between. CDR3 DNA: TGTGCCTGGAGTTCAACTCGGGGGGAGACCCAGTACTTC. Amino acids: CAWSSTRGETQYF.

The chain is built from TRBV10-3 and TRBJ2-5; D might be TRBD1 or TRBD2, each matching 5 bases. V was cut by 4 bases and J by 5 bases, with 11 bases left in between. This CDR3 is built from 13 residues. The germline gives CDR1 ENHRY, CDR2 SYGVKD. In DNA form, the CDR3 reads TGTGCCATCAGTGCAGGCAGGGAGGAGACCCAGTACTTC. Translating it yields CAISAGREETQYF.

The CDR3 is CASSSTGRAETDTQYF. The CDR3 coding sequence is TGTGCCAGCAGCTCGACGGGACGCGCGGAGACAGATACGCAGTATTTT. V gene TRBV5-6 combines with J gene TRBJ2-3; D is possibly TRBD1 or TRBD2 (5 bases each). Germline V gene data show CDR1 as SGHDT and CDR2 as YYEEEE. This CDR3 is built from 16 residues. Trimming shortened V by 3 bases and J by 3 bases, and 17 bases separated the two germline ends.

CDR3 protein: CASSVGGNTGELFF. In DNA form, the CDR3 reads TGTGCCAGCAGCGTAGGGGGTAACACCGGGGAGCTGTTTTTT. The rearrangement joins TRBV9 to TRBJ2-2; D unclear. Trimming removed 0 bases at V and 2 bases at J, with 5 bases between. This CDR3 region has 14 residues. CDR1 and CDR2 from the germline V gene are SGDLS and YYNGEE.

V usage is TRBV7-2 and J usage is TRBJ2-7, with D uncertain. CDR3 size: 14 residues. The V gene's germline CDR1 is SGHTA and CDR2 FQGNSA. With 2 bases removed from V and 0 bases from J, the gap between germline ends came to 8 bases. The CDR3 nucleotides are TGTGCCAGCAGCTTAAACTCGGCCTCCTACGAGCAGTACTTC. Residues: CASSLNSASYEQYF.

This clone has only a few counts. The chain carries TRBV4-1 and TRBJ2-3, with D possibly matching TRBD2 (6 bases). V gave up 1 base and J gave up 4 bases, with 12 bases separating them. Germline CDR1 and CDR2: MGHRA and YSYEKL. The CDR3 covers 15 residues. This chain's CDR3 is CASSQVAPGADTQYF. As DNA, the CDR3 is TGCGCCAGCAGCCAAGTTGCCCCGGGGGCAGATACGCAGTATTTT.

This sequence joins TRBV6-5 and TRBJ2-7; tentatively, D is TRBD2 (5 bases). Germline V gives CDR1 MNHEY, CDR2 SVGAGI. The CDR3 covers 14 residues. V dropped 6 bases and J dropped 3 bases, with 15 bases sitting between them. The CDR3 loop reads CASSIYGGLYEQYF. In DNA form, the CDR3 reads TGTGCCAGCAGCATATACGGAGGTCTCTACGAGCAGTACTTC.